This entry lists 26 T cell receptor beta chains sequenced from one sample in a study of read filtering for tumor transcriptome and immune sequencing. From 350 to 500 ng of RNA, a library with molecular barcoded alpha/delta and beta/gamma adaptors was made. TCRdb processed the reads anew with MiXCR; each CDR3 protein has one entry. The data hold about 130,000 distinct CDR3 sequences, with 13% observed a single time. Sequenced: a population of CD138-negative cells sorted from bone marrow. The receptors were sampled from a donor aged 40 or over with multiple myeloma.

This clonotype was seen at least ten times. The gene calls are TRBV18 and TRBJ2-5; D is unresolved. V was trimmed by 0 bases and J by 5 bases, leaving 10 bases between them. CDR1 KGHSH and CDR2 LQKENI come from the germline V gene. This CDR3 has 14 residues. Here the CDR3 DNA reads TGTGCCAGCTCACCACCGAGTTCCTCGGAGACCCAGTACTTC. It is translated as CASSPPSSSETQYF.

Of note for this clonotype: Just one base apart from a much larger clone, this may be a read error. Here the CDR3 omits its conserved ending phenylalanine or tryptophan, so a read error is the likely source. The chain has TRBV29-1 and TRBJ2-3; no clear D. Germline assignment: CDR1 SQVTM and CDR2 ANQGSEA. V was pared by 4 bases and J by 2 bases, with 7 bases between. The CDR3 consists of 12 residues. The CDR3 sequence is CSVGRNTDTQYL. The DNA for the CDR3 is TGCAGCGTTGGGCGGAACACAGATACGCAGTATCTT.

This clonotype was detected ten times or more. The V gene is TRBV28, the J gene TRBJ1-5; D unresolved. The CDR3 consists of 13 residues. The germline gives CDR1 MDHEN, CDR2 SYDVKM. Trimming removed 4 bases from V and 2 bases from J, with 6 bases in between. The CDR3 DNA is TGTGCCAGCAGTTATAGTGGCAATCAGCCCCAGCATTTT. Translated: CASSYSGNQPQHF.

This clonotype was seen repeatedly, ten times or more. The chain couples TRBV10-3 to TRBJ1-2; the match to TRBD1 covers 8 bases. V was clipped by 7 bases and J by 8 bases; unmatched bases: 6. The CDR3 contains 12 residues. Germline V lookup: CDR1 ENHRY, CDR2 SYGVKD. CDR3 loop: CAITRTGQGYTF. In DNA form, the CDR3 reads TGTGCCATCACTCGGACAGGGCAAGGCTACACCTTC.

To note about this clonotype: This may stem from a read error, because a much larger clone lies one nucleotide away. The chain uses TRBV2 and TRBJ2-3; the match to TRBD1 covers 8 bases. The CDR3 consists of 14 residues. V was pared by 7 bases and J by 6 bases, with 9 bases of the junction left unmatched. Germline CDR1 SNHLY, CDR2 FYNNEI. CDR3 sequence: CASTYRGALDTQYF. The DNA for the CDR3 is TGTGCCAGCACCTACAGGGGGGCCTTGGATACGCAGTATTTT.

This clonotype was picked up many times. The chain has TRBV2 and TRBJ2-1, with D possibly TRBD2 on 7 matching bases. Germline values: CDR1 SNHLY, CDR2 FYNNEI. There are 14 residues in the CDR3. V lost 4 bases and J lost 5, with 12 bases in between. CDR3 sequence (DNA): TGTGCCAGCAGTGGGGGGGGGGCCCACAATGAGCAGTTCTTC. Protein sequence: CASSGGGAHNEQFF.

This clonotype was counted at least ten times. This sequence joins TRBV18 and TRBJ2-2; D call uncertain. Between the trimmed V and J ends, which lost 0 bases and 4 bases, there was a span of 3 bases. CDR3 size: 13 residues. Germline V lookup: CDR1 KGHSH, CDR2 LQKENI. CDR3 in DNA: TGTGCCAGCTCACCACCGGTCACCGGGGAGCTGTTTTTT. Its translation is CASSPPVTGELFF.

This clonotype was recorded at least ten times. The CDR3 reads CASRRFGEQFF. The CDR3, as DNA: TGCGCCAGCAGACGGTTCGGTGAGCAGTTCTTC. The V call is TRBV5-1, the J call TRBJ2-1; no clear D. Between the trimmed V and J ends, which lost 5 bases and 9 bases, there was a span of 9 bases. CDR3 length: 11 residues. Per the germline V gene, CDR1 is SGHRS and CDR2 is YFSETQ.

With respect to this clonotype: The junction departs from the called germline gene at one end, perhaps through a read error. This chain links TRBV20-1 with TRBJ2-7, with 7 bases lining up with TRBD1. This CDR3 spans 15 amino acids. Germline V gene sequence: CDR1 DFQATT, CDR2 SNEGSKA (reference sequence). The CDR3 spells CSARDVRQGSYERYF. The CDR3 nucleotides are TGCAGTGCTAGAGATGTGAGACAGGGCTCCTACGAGCGGTACTTC.

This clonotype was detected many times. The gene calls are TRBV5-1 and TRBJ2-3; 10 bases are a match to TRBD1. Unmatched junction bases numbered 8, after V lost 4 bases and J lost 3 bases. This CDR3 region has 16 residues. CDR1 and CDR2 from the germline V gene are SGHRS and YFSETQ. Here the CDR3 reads CASSGTGAGGTDTQYF. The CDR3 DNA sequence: TGCGCCAGCAGCGGGACAGGGGCGGGAGGAACAGATACGCAGTATTTT.

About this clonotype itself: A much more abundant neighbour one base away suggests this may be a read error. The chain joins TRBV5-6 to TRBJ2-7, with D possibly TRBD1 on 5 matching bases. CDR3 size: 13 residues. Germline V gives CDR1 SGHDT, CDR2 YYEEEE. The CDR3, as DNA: TGTGCCAGCAGCTTGCAGGGAATCTACGGGCAGTACTTC. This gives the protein CASSLQGIYGQYF.

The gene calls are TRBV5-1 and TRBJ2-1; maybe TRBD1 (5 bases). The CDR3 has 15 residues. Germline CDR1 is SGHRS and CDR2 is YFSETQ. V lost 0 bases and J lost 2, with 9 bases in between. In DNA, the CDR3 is TGCGCCAGCAGCTTGGGGACAACTCCCTACAATGAGCAGTTCTTC. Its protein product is CASSLGTTPYNEQFF.

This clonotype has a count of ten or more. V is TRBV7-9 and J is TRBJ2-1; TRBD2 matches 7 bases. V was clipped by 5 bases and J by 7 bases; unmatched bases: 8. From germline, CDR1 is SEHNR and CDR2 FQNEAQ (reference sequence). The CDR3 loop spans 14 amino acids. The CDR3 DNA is TGTGCCAGCAGCACTGGTTTGCGGGAGAATGAGCAGTTCTTC. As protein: CASSTGLRENEQFF.

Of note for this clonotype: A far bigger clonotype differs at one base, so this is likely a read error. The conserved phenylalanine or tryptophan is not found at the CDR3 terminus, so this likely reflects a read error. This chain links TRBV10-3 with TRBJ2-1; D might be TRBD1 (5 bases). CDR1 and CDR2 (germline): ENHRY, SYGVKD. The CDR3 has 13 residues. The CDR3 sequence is CASSVGDYNEQFL. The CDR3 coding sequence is TGCGCCAGCAGCGTAGGGGACTACAATGAGCAGTTCCTC.

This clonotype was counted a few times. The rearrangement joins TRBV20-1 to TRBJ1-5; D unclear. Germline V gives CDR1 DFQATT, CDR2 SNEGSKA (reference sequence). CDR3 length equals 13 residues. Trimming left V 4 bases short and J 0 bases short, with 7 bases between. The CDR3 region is CSAKVDSNQPQHF. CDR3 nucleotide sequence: TGCAGTGCTAAGGTAGATAGCAATCAGCCCCAGCATTTT.

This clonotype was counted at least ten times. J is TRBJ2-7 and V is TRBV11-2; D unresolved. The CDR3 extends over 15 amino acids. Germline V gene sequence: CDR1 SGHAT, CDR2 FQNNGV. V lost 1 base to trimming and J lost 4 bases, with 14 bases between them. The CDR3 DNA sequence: TGTGCCAGCAGCTTAGCTGCCTCTGTAGTGTACGAGCAGTACTTC. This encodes CASSLAASVVYEQYF.

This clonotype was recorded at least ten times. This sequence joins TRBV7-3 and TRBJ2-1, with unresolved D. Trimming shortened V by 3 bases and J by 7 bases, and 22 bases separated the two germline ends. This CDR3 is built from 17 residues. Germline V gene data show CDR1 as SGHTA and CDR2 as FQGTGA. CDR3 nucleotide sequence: TGTGCCAGCAGCTTCCTCGTTCGGGCCACCTCATATAATGAGCAGTTCTTC. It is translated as CASSFLVRATSYNEQFF.

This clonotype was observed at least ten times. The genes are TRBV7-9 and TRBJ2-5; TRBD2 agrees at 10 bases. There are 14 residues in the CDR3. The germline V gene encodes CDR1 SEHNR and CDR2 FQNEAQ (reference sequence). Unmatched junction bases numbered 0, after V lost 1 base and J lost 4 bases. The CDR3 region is CASSLGLAGETQYF. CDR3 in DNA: TGTGCCAGCAGCTTAGGACTAGCGGGAGAGACCCAGTACTTC.

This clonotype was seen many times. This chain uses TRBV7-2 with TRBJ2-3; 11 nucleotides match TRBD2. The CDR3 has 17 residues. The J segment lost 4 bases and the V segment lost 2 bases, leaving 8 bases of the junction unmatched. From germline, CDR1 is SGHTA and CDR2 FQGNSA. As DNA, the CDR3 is TGTGCCAGCAGCTTACGACTACTAGCGGGAGAGGCAGATACGCAGTATTTT. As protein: CASSLRLLAGEADTQYF. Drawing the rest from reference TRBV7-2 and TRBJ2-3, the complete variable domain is GAGVSQSPSNKVTEKGKDVELRCDPISGHTALYWYRQSLGQGLEFLIYFQGNSAPDKSGLPSDRFSAERTGGSVSTLTIQRTQQEDSAVYLCASSLRLLAGEADTQYFGPGTRLTVL.

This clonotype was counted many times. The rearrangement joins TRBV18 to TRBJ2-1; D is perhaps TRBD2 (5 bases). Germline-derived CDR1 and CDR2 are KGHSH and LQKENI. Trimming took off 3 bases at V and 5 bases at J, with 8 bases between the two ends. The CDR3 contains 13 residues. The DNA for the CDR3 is TGTGCCAGCTCACCGGTGGAGGACAATGAGCAGTTCTTC. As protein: CASSPVEDNEQFF.

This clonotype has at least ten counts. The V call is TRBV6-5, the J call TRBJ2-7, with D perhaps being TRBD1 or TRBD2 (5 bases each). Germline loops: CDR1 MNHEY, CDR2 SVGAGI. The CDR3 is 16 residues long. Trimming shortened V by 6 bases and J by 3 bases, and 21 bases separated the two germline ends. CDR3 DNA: TGTGCCAGCAGCCCAGCTTCAGGGACGCCCCTCTACGAGCAGTACTTC. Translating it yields CASSPASGTPLYEQYF.

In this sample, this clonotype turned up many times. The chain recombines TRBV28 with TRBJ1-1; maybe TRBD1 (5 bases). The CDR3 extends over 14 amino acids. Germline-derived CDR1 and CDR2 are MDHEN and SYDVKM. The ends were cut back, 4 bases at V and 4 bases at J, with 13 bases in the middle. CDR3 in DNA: TGTGCCAGCAGTTCAGGGAGGTTGGGCACTGAAGCTTTCTTT. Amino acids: CASSSGRLGTEAFF.

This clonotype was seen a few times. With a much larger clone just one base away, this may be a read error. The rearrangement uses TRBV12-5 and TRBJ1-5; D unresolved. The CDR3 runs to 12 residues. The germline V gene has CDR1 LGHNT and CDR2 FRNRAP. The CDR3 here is CARGLVDQPQHF. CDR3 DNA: TGTGCTAGAGGTTTGGTCGATCAGCCCCAGCATTTT.

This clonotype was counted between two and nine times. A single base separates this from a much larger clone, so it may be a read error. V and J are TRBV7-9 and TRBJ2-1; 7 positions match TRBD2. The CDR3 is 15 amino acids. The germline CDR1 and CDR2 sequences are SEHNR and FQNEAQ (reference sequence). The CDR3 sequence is CASSHDFAGAPEQLF. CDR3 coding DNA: TGTGCCAGCAGCCACGATTTCGCGGGAGCCCCTGAGCAGCTCTTC.

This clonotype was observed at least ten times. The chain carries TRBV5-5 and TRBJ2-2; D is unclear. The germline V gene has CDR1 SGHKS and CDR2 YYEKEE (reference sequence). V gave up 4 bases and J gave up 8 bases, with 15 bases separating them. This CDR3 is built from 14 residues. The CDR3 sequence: CASSLPLIGGELFF. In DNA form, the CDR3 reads TGTGCCAGCAGCCTGCCCCTTATTGGAGGGGAGCTGTTTTTT.

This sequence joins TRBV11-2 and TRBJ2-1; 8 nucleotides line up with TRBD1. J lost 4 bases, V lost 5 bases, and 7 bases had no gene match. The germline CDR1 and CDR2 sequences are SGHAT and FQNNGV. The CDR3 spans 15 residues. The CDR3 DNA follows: TGTGCCAGCAGCGGAGTCAGGGGGCGATACAATGAGCAGTTCTTC. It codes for CASSGVRGRYNEQFF.